Listed below are T cell receptor beta chains from one sample, sequenced in a study of blood T cells in healthy people across ages. Each CDR3 protein is one row after TCRdb ran MiXCR on the 5' RACE reads. The profile covers some 1.5 million distinct CDR3 sequences, with approximately 43% appearing a single time and around 4% taken by the ten largest. Sequencing input: blood. Receptor source: a woman between 18 and 29 years old in good health. CDR3s include the opening cysteine and the closing phenylalanine or tryptophan. Expanded clones are given a class, and other clones once, few, many or no size at all.

v_gene	j_gene	abundance	CDR3aa
TRBV12-3/TRBV12-4	TRBJ2-4	.	CASTALAGGPRAKNIQYF
TRBV4-1	TRBJ1-1	few	CASSLGQGETEAFF
TRBV20-1	TRBJ1-1	.	CSAQDRGLVAFF
TRBV29-1	TRBJ2-5	few	CSVDRGPQSYSEQYF
TRBV27	TRBJ2-1	few	CASSEQGENEQFF
TRBV15	TRBJ1-1	.	CATSRAPNTEAFF
TRBV7-2	TRBJ1-2	.	CASSFRAREGYTF
TRBV6-7	.	.	CASSGSLVSKFEQYF
TRBV11-2	TRBJ2-5	.	CASSSRTGQFREETQYF
TRBV10-3	TRBJ2-3	.	CAISELSSDTQYF
TRBV7-8	TRBJ2-7	few	CASSFGTGLWEQYF
TRBV20-1	TRBJ2-1	.	CSARATSGVDNEQFF
TRBV20-1	TRBJ1-4	.	CSASDRPSTNEKLFF
TRBV27	TRBJ2-2	.	CASSRKGYTGELFF
TRBV6-6	TRBJ2-5	.	CASSYSGRPFQETQYF
TRBV4-1	TRBJ2-4	.	CASSQVVELAKNIQYF
TRBV14	TRBJ2-1	.	CASSPPAGTFNEQFF
TRBV20-1	TRBJ2-3	.	CSAPPGHGSTDTQYF
TRBV7-9	TRBJ2-5	.	CASSFSTSSYQETQYF
TRBV7-2	TRBJ1-5	.	CASSLGAGLGQPQHF
TRBV5-1	TRBJ2-7	few	CASSLLGSAAYEQYF
TRBV12-3/TRBV12-4	TRBJ1-6	.	CASSGPGGRFYNSPLHF
TRBV21-1	TRBJ2-4	few	CASSHRLAKNIQYF
TRBV7-8	TRBJ2-3	.	CASTLGTSTDTQYF
TRBV12-3/TRBV12-4	TRBJ2-7	many	CASSLGRAAYEQYF
TRBV4-1	.	.	CASSLGARENIQYF
TRBV2	.	.	CASSVPPRSETQYF